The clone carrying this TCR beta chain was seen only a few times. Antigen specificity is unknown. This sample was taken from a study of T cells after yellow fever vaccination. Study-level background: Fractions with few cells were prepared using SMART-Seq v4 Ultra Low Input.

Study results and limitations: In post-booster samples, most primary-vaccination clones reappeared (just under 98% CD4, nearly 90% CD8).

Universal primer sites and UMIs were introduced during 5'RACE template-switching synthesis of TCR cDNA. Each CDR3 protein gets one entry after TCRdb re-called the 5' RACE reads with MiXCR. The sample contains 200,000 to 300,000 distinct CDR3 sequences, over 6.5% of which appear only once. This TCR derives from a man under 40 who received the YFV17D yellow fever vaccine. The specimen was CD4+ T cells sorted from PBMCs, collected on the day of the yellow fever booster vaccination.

The DNA for the CDR3 is TGTGCCAGCGGACTAGCGGGGAAAACGCAGTATTTT. Protein: CASGLAGKTQYF. The V gene is TRBV28, the J gene TRBJ2-3, with 12 bases identical to TRBD2. Germline assignment: CDR1 MDHEN and CDR2 SYDVKM. J was trimmed by 9 bases and V by 8 bases; bases with no gene match: 3. The CDR3 extends over 12 amino acids.